This section outlines one T cell receptor beta chain sequence together with its context. What it binds is not known. TCRdb reanalyzed the 5' RACE reads, giving one entry per CDR3 protein sequence and no DNA. The listing records fewer than 350,000 distinct CDR3 sequences. The data were taken from a study of monozygotic twins with inflammatory bowel disease. Whole-study findings and limits: Especially where disease activity was present, IBD patients had fewer clonotypes in common with others than healthy twins did. IBD-affected twins scored below their healthy co-twins in TCRbeta diversity (inverse Simpson). A single strong IBD-associated signal or clonotype was not supported by the findings. Repertoire similarity matched across concordant and discordant twins, perhaps owing to limited power.

The germline V gene encodes CDR1 LNHNV and CDR2 YYDKDF (reference sequence). The CDR3 loop spans 18 amino acids. The source of this sequence is a human donor with ulcerative colitis or Crohn's disease, or a healthy co-twin of an affected twin (not recorded which). The source material was blood. The rearrangement uses TRBV15 and TRBJ2-3; the D gene TCRdb calls, TRBD2, cannot be checked with no DNA. The CDR3: CATSRPRAKRGSTDTQYF.